The text below deals with one TCR beta chain. Its cognate antigen is unknown. CDR3 length equals 13 residues. With V trimmed by 3 bases and J by 10 bases, 7 bases remained unmatched. Germline loops: CDR1 MNHNS, CDR2 SASEGT. These data are taken from a study of T cell responses to AZD1222 COVID-19 vaccine. General study points: At study baseline, merely roughly 6 AZD1222 recipients were seropositive. Among vaccine-associated CD4 TCRs, coverage spanned spike, with dominance at 160-218 and 743-854. Sampling that yielded the repertoires occurred only after the peak T cell response. In the spike-specific TCR repertoire, nearly half reportedly target unmutated variant regions.

Only in-frame clones appear in the TCRdb table, and some are missing; sequencing was by immunoSEQ multiplex PCR. The sample has approximately 92,000 clones; 90% to 95% are singletons. The chain has TRBV6-1 and TRBJ1-1; 8 positions agree with TRBD1. This specimen consisted of peripheral blood, obtained on day 0 of AZD1222 vaccination. The sequence was collected from an adult in good health. The CDR3 protein is CASSDPGGRGAFF. CDR3 DNA sequence: TGTGCCAGCAGTGACCCAGGGGGCAGGGGAGCTTTCTTT.